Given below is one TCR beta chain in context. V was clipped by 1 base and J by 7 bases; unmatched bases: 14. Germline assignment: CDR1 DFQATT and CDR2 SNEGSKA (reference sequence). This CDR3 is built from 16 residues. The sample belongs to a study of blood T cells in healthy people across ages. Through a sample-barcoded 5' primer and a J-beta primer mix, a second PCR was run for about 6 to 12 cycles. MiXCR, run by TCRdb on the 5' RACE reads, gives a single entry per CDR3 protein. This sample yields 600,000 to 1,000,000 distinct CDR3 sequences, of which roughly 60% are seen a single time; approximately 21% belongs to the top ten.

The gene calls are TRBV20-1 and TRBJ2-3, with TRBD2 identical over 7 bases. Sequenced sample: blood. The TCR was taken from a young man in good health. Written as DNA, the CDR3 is TGCAGTGCTAGAGGCGGGTCGGCGGGAGCGAGAAATACGCAGTATTTT. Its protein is CSARGGSAGARNTQYF.